This TCR beta chain was captured in a study of spatial heterogeneity in lung cancer. As for the study in general: Unique TCR and UMI combinations averaged more than ten appearances each in raw reads.

Individual TCR cDNA molecules each bore their own unique molecular identifier. MiXCR, applied by TCRdb to the 5' RACE reads, yields one record per CDR3 protein. The repertoire holds more than 25,000 distinct CDR3 sequences, with 5% to 6.5% as singletons. Germline V CDR1 and CDR2: MNHEY, SVGEGT. The CDR3 covers 13 residues. Trimming cost V 8 bases and J 2 bases, with 10 bases left between them. General study findings and limits: Detection of ubiquitous tumor TCRs in blood was higher at resection than follow-up.

Regarding time point: blood at routine non-recurrence follow-up after resection. Tumor, nontumor lung or frozen PBMC supplied whole RNA, sequenced without sorting. This clonotype was detected ten times or more. Its antigen is not known. This TCR was sampled from a male donor with early-stage non-small cell lung cancer. The chain joins TRBV6-2 or TRBV6-3 to TRBJ1-5; the D is unclear. The sample was PBMCs, taken at follow-up. The CDR3 sequence is CASAREGNQPQHF. The CDR3, as DNA: TGTGCCAGCGCCCGGGAAGGCAATCAGCCCCAGCATTTT.